These T cell receptor beta chains were read from a single sample in a study of early stage breast cancer tumors. Here immunoSEQ multiplex PCR was the method, and the copy in TCRdb shows in-frame clones only, minus some. The repertoire holds about 72,000 clones, roughly three quarters seen once, with about 3.6% in the top ten. Specimen: blood. The receptor source for this set is a person between 60 and 70 years old with breast cancer. The CDR3 runs from the conserved cysteine through the conserved F or W. Each record gives: J gene, V gene, D gene, clone size, CDR3 protein, CDR3 DNA. The D gene is left open where the match is weak. Rows may omit the clone size; those that give it use once, few, many or a size class.

TRBJ2-7 | TRBV13 | - | - | CASSFGRSYEQYF | TGTGCCAGCAGCTTTGGGCGCTCCTACGAGCAGTACTTC
TRBJ2-1 | TRBV7-2 | - | - | CASSLEASSYNEQFF | TGTGCCAGCAGCTTAGAGGCCAGCAGCTACAATGAGCAGTTCTTC
TRBJ2-5 | TRBV9 | - | - | CASSVGLGQETQYF | TGTGCCAGCAGCGTAGGACTAGGACAAGAGACCCAGTACTTC
TRBJ2-7 | TRBV6-1 | TRBD2 | - | CASRGTSGRAVLHF | TGTGCCAGCAGAGGAACTAGCGGGAGGGCCGTCCTGCACTTC
TRBJ1-6 | TRBV28 | - | once | CASSLDSNSPLHF | TGTGCCAGCAGCCTAGACAGTAATTCACCCCTCCACTTT
TRBJ1-2 | TRBV19 | TRBD1 | - | CASSGLQGRDGYTF | TGTGCCAGTAGTGGATTACAGGGGAGGGATGGCTACACCTTC
TRBJ1-5 | TRBV25-1 | - | - | CASAYGRQPQHF | TGTGCCAGCGCCTACGGGCGGCAGCCCCAGCATTTT
TRBJ2-3 | TRBV14 | TRBD2 | - | CASSQTSGTDTQYF | TGTGCCAGCAGCCAAACTAGCGGCACAGATACGCAGTATTTT
TRBJ1-1 | TRBV28 | TRBD1 | few | CASETGKTEAFF | TGTGCCAGCGAGACAGGGAAGACTGAAGCTTTCTTT
TRBJ1-2 | TRBV27 | TRBD1 | - | CASSLSGDRGYGYTF | TGTGCCAGCAGTTTATCGGGGGACAGGGGTTATGGCTACACCTTC
TRBJ2-3 | TRBV7-2 | TRBD2 | - | CASSFGPGGAADTQYF | TGTGCCAGCAGCTTCGGTCCGGGGGGGGCAGCAGATACGCAGTATTTT